Each of the 17 T cell receptor beta chains below was sequenced from the same sample in a study of response to subunit inactivated influenza vaccine. From the RT-PCR reads, TCRdb called clonotypes with MiXCR, one entry per CDR3 protein. This table has 650,000 to 800,000 distinct CDR3 sequences, approximately 17% appearing once. Specimen: PBMCs from blood, collected about 5 days after vaccination. The receptor set was obtained from a man aged 50 to 60 who received an inactivated influenza vaccine.

This clonotype was counted between two and nine times. The V call is TRBV20-1, the J call TRBJ2-5; 8 nucleotides align to TRBD1. The CDR3 consists of 15 residues. V gave up 6 bases and J gave up 2 bases; unmatched junction bases: 11. Germline CDR1 reads DFQATT; CDR2 reads SNEGSKA (reference sequence). The CDR3 DNA follows: TGCAGTGCAACACCGGGACAGGCTAGACAAGAGACCCAGTACTTC. Translated: CSATPGQARQETQYF.

The table lists this clonotype with many counts. The rearrangement links TRBV7-2 to TRBJ2-7; no firm D call. CDR1 and CDR2 from the germline V gene are SGHTA and FQGNSA. The CDR3 is 12 amino acids. V shed 4 bases and J shed 7 bases, with 11 bases lying between them. CDR3 nucleotides: TGTGCCAGCAGCTCACACCCGGAAGAGCAGTACTTC. Protein: CASSSHPEEQYF.

This clonotype has a count of ten or more. V is TRBV15 and J is TRBJ2-7; D remains ambiguous. V was clipped by 0 bases and J by 2 bases, with 8 bases between them. The germline gives CDR1 LNHNV, CDR2 YYDKDF (reference sequence). CDR3 length equals 14 residues. The CDR3 bases are TGTGCCACCAGCAGAGAGAATGGCGCCTACGAGCAGTACTTC. Protein product: CATSRENGAYEQYF.

This clonotype has just a few counts. V and J are TRBV10-3 and TRBJ2-5, with 7 bases fitting TRBD2. The germline CDR1 and CDR2 sequences are ENHRY and SYGVKD. The CDR3 loop spans 13 amino acids. Unmatched junction bases numbered 4, after V lost 8 bases and J lost 1 base. DNA for the CDR3: TGTGCCATCGGCGGGGGTAGCCAAGAGACCCAGTACTTC. Protein sequence: CAIGGGSQETQYF.

This clonotype showed up just a few times. This chain joins TRBV12-3 or TRBV12-4 and TRBJ1-2; 9 bases map to TRBD1. The CDR3 loop spans 16 amino acids. Losses at the gene ends were 6 bases for V and 1 base for J; bases not matched to a gene: 9. Here the CDR3 DNA reads TGTGCCAGCAGGGCAACAGGGGGCGGCAATAACTATGGCTACACCTTC. Its translation: CASRATGGGNNYGYTF.

Many counts were recorded for this clonotype. This chain uses TRBV12-3 or TRBV12-4 with TRBJ1-5; tentatively, D is TRBD1 (6 bases). The CDR3 totals 13 residues. Between the trimmed V and J ends, which lost 9 bases and 1 base, there was a span of 10 bases. CDR3 in amino acids: CASSQGSNQPQHF. The DNA for the CDR3 is TGTGCCAGTTCACAGGGAAGCAATCAGCCCCAGCATTTT.

This clonotype was counted only a few times. The chain carries TRBV4-3 and TRBJ2-1, with 12 bases identical to TRBD2. V was pared by 0 bases and J by 0 bases, with 9 bases of the junction left unmatched. CDR3 length: 20 residues. Germline V lookup: CDR1 LGHNA, CDR2 YSLEER. The DNA for the CDR3 is TGCGCCAGCAGCCAAGAGCGCGGACTAGCGGGATTTGTCTCCTACAATGAGCAGTTCTTC. Its protein product is CASSQERGLAGFVSYNEQFF.

This clonotype has only a few counts. The chain carries TRBV9 and TRBJ2-7; unclear D gene. Trimming removed 2 bases at V and 6 bases at J, with 15 bases between. This CDR3 has 14 residues. CDR1 and CDR2 (germline): SGDLS, YYNGEE. CDR3: CASSVGFITPEQYF. The CDR3 DNA sequence: TGTGCCAGCAGCGTTGGGTTTATTACCCCCGAGCAGTACTTC.

This chain uses TRBV7-6 with TRBJ2-3; TRBD2 matches 9 bases. V dropped 6 bases and J dropped 4; count of bases not matched to a gene: 11. Germline V gives CDR1 SGHVS, CDR2 FNYEAQ. The length of the CDR3 is 16 residues. Here the CDR3 reads CASSSGAGGPADTQYF. CDR3 in DNA: TGTGCCAGCAGTTCCGGGGCGGGAGGGCCCGCAGATACGCAGTATTTT.

The chain links TRBV5-1 to TRBJ2-2; 11 bases are shared with TRBD2. Germline V gene data show CDR1 as SGHRS and CDR2 as YFSETQ. Losses at the gene ends were 4 bases for V and 0 bases for J; bases not matched to a gene: 14. This CDR3 comprises 20 residues. CDR3 amino acids: CASSRLWEPGLAANTGELFF. CDR3 nucleotides: TGCGCCAGCAGCAGGTTATGGGAACCGGGACTAGCGGCGAACACCGGGGAGCTGTTTTTT.

V gene TRBV4-2 combines with J gene TRBJ2-1; the D gene could be TRBD1 or TRBD2 (5 bases each). Trimming left V 1 base short and J 4 bases short, with 20 bases between. The germline gives CDR1 LGHNA, CDR2 YNFKEQ. The CDR3 covers 18 residues. The DNA for the CDR3 is TGTGCCAGCAGCCAAGTGGGCGGTCCGAGGGGAACTTACAATGAGCAGTTCTTC. It specifies CASSQVGGPRGTYNEQFF.

This clonotype was seen at least ten times. The chain carries TRBV10-3 and TRBJ2-1, with a tentative D call TRBD1 (6 bases). The CDR3 is made up of 15 amino acids. Germline assignment: CDR1 ENHRY and CDR2 SYGVKD. V dropped 3 bases and J dropped 6 bases, with 15 bases sitting between them. CDR3 loop: CAISDYDRTGNEQFF. The CDR3 DNA reads as TGTGCCATCAGTGATTACGACAGGACGGGCAATGAGCAGTTCTTC.

The chain uses TRBV29-1 and TRBJ2-7, with D tentatively TRBD1 (8 bases). This CDR3 has 15 amino acids. V lost 5 bases and J lost 4, with 21 bases in between. Germline V CDR1 and CDR2: SQVTM, ANQGSEA. The CDR3 DNA reads TGCAGCGTTTGGGGAGGGACAGGTAACATTTACGAGCAGTACTTC. It specifies CSVWGGTGNIYEQYF.

The chain is built from TRBV5-1 and TRBJ2-7, with D maybe TRBD1 (6 bases). The germline V and J ends were trimmed by 4 bases and 2 bases, with 10 bases remaining between them. Germline-derived CDR1 and CDR2 are SGHRS and YFSETQ. There are 13 residues in the CDR3. DNA for the CDR3: TGCGCCAGCAGCACGGACAGAACCTACGAGCAGTACTTC. Its protein product is CASSTDRTYEQYF. Supplemented by reference TRBV5-1 and TRBJ2-7, the full variable domain reads KAGVTQTPRYLIKTRGQQVTLSCSPISGHRSVSWYQQTPGQGLQFLFEYFSETQRNKGNFPGRFSGRQFSNSRSEMNVSTLELGDSALYLCASSTDRTYEQYFGPGTRLTVT.

The rearrangement uses TRBV7-9 and TRBJ2-2; no clear D gene. V lost 6 bases, J lost 0 bases, and 11 bases lay in between. Germline values: CDR1 SEHNR, CDR2 FQNEAQ (reference sequence). This CDR3 is built from 15 residues. CDR3 coding DNA: TGTGCCAGCAGGGAACAGACTGCGAACACCGGGGAGCTGTTTTTT. Protein sequence: CASREQTANTGELFF.

A single count supports this clonotype. J is TRBJ2-1 and V is TRBV20-1, with TRBD2 identical over 10 bases. The junction had 5 bases not matched to a gene; V was cut back by 3 bases and J by 0 bases. Germline CDR1 DFQATT, CDR2 SNEGSKA (reference sequence). The CDR3 length is 16 residues. CDR3 sequence (DNA): TGCAGTGCTAGCAGCGCTAGCGGGAGCTCCTACAATGAGCAGTTCTTC. It codes for CSASSASGSSYNEQFF.

This clonotype was seen at least ten times. The CDR3 nucleotides are TGTGCCAGCAGCCGGGACTACTCCACAGATACGCAGTATTTT. Amino acid sequence: CASSRDYSTDTQYF. V and J are TRBV12-3 or TRBV12-4 and TRBJ2-3; 7 nucleotides match TRBD2. This CDR3 region has 14 residues. Trimming at V came to 6 bases and at J to 2 bases, leaving 5 bases not matched to a gene.